The TCR beta chain described here comes from a study of shared clonotypes between healthy human individuals. Overall study findings and caveats: The four-donor shared clonotypes exceeded non-shared clonotypes in generation probability, with non-shared ones scoring lower. Rarefaction exposed incomplete sorted-subset sequencing despite large depth. Generally, naive subsets came out with larger estimated richness than memory subsets.

The authors ran the assay at deep level. Sequencing used immunoSEQ multiplex PCR; TCRdb keeps in-frame clones, though not all of them. Among 1.4 million or so clones listed, approximately 98.5% were seen once. In germline, CDR1 is MNHEY, CDR2 SMNVEV (reference sequence). Trimming pared 6 bases from V and 9 bases from J, leaving 27 bases between. The CDR3 runs to 16 residues. A word on this clone: Its antigen is as yet unknown.

This clonotype originated in a man between 25 and 39 years old in good health. J is TRBJ2-7 and V is TRBV27; D possibly corresponds to TRBD2 (6 bases). Source material: naive CD4+ T cells sorted from blood. Subset defined: CD45RA+ positively selected. The CDR3 loop is CASSITPGTWLAAQYF. CDR3 in DNA: TGTGCCAGCAGCATCACTCCCGGGACTTGGCTCGCTGCGCAGTACTTC.